The clone carrying this T cell receptor (beta chain) was seen once. The sample is drawn from a study of CD8 T cells in Susac syndrome. Random-hexamer reverse transcription was applied to 0.5 to 1 ug RNA. Amplification of the TCR beta CDR3 was carried out by immunoSEQ multiplex PCR, which spanned a total of 54 Vbeta and 13 Jbeta segments. Each CDR3 protein is one row after TCRdb ran MiXCR on the immunoSEQ multiplex PCR reads. The repertoire includes fewer than 150,000 distinct CDR3 sequences, around 94% of them detected once, and over 0.25% sits in the top ten. CDR1 DFQATT and CDR2 SNEGSKA come from the germline V gene (reference sequence). V gave up 3 bases and J gave up 3 bases, with 27 bases separating them. CDR3 length: 18 residues.

The J gene is TRBJ2-7, the V gene TRBV20-1; D ambiguous. The receptor comes from a human donor in good health. Sequenced material: CD8+ T cells from PBMCs. CDR3 protein: CSAREVQDGALFRYEQYF. Here the CDR3 DNA reads TGCAGTGCTAGGGAAGTCCAGGACGGCGCCTTATTTCGCTACGAGCAGTACTTC.